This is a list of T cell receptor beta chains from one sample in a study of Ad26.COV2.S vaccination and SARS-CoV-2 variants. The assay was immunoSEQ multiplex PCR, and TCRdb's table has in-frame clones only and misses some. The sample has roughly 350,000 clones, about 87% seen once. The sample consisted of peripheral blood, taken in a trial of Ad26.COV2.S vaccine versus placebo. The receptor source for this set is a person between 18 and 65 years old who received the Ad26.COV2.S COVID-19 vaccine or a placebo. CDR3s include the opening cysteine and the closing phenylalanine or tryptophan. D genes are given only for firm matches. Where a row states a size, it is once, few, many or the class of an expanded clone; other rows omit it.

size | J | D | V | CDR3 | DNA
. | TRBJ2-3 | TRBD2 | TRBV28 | CASRRLAGVVDTQYF | TGTGCCAGTCGCCGCCTAGCGGGAGTAGTAGATACGCAGTATTTT
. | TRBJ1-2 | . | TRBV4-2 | CASSQEWGSLYGYTF | TGTGCCAGCAGCCAAGAATGGGGGAGTCTCTATGGCTACACCTTC
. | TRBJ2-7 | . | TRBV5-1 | CASSLGSAVVNEQYF | TGCGCCAGCAGCTTAGGATCCGCAGTTGTTAACGAGCAGTACTTC
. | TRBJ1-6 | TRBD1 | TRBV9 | CASTPGQNNSPLHF | TGTGCCAGCACCCCGGGACAGAATAATTCACCCCTCCACTTT
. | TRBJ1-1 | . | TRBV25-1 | CASSEYGTPMNTEAFF | TGTGCCAGCAGTGAATATGGGACACCCATGAACACTGAAGCTTTCTTT
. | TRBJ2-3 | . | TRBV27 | CASNPSGYSTDTQYF | TGTGCCAGCAACCCGAGCGGGTACAGCACAGATACGCAGTATTTT
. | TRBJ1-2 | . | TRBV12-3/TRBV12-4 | CASSLSMDGGYTF | TGTGCCAGCAGTTTGTCCATGGACGGAGGCTACACCTTC
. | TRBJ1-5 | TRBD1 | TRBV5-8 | CASSSWTGRDQPQHF | TGTGCCAGCAGCTCATGGACAGGGAGGGATCAGCCCCAGCATTTT
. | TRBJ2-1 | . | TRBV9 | CASSPRDGPYNEQFF | TGTGCCAGCAGCCCAAGGGACGGACCTTACAATGAGCAGTTCTTC
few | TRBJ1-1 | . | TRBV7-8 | CASSLEPGRRLEAFF | TGTGCCAGCAGCTTAGAGCCTGGACGGCGTCTAGAAGCTTTCTTT
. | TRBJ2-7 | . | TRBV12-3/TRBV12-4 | CASSPGTYEQYF | TGTGCCAGCAGCCCAGGAACCTACGAGCAGTACTTC
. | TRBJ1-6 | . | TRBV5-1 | CASSPESQRNSPLHF | TGCGCCAGCAGCCCGGAGTCGCAACGCAATTCACCCCTCCACTTT
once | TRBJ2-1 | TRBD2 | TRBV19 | CASTGTSAHNEQFF | TGTGCCAGTACCGGGACTAGCGCTCACAATGAGCAGTTCTTC
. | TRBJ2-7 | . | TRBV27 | CASSILGKDHEQYF | TGTGCCAGCAGTATCCTCGGAAAGGACCACGAGCAGTACTTC
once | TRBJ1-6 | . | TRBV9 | CASSMGENAWKGSPLHF | TGTGCCAGCAGCATGGGAGAGAACGCCTGGAAGGGATCACCCCTCCACTTT
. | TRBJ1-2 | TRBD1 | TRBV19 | CASSIDSFGRGHGYTF | TGTGCCAGTAGTATAGATTCGTTCGGCAGGGGGCATGGCTACACCTTC
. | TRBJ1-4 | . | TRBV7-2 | CASSLVGGLEEKLFF | TGTGCCAGCAGCTTAGTAGGGGGTTTAGAAGAAAAACTGTTTTTT
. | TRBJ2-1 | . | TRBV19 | CASSPSGGRSSYNEQFF | TGTGCCAGTAGTCCCTCCGGGGGTCGAAGCTCCTACAATGAGCAGTTCTTC
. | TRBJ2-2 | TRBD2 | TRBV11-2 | CATETLAGVGELFF | TGTGCCACCGAAACATTAGCGGGAGTGGGGGAGCTGTTTTTT
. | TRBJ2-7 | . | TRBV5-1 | CASSLAGSSSYEQYF | TGCGCCAGCAGCTTGGCCGGCTCATCCTCCTACGAGCAGTACTTC
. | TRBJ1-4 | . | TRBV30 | CAWRKDSSNEKLFF | TGTGCCTGGAGGAAGGACAGCTCGAATGAAAAACTGTTTTTT
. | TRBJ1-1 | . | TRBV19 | CASINTGTGNTEAFF | TGTGCCAGTATCAATACCGGGACGGGGAACACTGAAGCTTTCTTT
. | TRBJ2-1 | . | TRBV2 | CASGRKGNEQFF | TGTGCCAGCGGCAGAAAGGGAAATGAGCAGTTCTTC
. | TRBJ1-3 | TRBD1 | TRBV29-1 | CSGTGGRANTIYF | TGCAGCGGGACAGGCGGGAGGGCGAACACCATATATTTT
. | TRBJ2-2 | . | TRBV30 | CAWSGNTGELFF | TGTGCCTGGAGTGGAAACACCGGGGAGCTGTTTTTT
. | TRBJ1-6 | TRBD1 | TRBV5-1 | CASSFRPGGSSPLHF | TGCGCCAGCAGCTTTCGGCCAGGGGGCAGTTCACCCCTCCACTTT
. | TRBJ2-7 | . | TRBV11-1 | CASSLRGSGVSYEQYF | TGTGCCAGCAGCTTAAGGGGGTCCGGCGTCTCCTACGAGCAGTACTTC
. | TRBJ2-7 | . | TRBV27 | CASSLSGGYEQYF | TGTGCCAGCAGTTTATCGGGGGGTTACGAGCAGTACTTC
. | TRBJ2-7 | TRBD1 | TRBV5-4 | CASSPRDRGPYEQYF | TGTGCCAGCAGCCCTCGGGACAGGGGGCCATACGAGCAGTACTTC
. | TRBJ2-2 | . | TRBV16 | CASSQLDRPGELFF | TGTGCCAGCAGCCAGCTCGACAGGCCCGGGGAGCTGTTTTTT
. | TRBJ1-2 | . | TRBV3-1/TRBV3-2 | CASSQDTRDIHGYTF | TGTGCCAGCAGCCAAGACACACGGGACATACATGGCTACACCTTC
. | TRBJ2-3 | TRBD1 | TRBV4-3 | CASSQDRSRGPTDTQYF | TGCGCCAGCAGCCAAGATCGTTCCAGGGGGCCCACAGATACGCAGTATTTT
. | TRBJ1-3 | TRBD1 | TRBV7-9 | CASSFTGAGNTIYF | TGTGCCAGCAGCTTCACAGGGGCTGGAAACACCATATATTTT
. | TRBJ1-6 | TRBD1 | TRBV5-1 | CASRMQTGRAVGASPLHF | TGCGCCAGCAGAATGCAGACAGGGAGAGCCGTCGGGGCATCACCCCTCCACTTT
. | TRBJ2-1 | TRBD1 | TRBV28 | CASSLYDRGYNEQFF | TGTGCCAGCAGCCTCTATGACAGGGGCTACAATGAGCAGTTCTTC
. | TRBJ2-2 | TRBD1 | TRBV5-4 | CASSLAGTGKYTGELFF | TGTGCCAGCAGCTTGGCGGGGACAGGGAAATACACCGGGGAGCTGTTTTTT
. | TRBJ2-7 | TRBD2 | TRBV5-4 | CASSPQGGGAYEQYF | TGTGCCAGCAGCCCCCAAGGCGGGGGAGCCTACGAGCAGTACTTC